This entry lists 17 T cell receptor beta chains sequenced from one sample in a study of cytomegalovirus exposure and HLA in healthy donors. The PCR used 60 Vbeta and 13 Jbeta primers. Libraries were prepared by immunoSEQ multiplex PCR; TCRdb keeps only in-frame clonotypes and omits some of them. The sample consists of some 150,000 clones, approximately 80% of them appearing once. Sample: PBMCs. The receptors stem from a man aged 45-60 years in good health and CMV-seropositive.

J is TRBJ1-4 and V is TRBV6-1, with D possibly being TRBD1 (5 bases). The CDR3 has 13 amino acids. Germline-derived CDR1 and CDR2 are MNHNS and SASEGT. V lost 3 bases to trimming and J lost 8 bases, with 10 bases between them. The CDR3 reads CASSDRVREKLFF. Written as DNA, the CDR3 is TGTGCCAGCAGTGACAGGGTTCGGGAAAAACTGTTTTTT.

V usage is TRBV11-2 and J usage is TRBJ2-7; 9 bases are shared with TRBD2. CDR3 length: 15 amino acids. Losses at the gene ends were 6 bases for V and 3 bases for J; bases not matched to a gene: 9. Germline V gene lookup returns CDR1 SGHAT and CDR2 FQNNGV. The CDR3 protein is CASRQLAGANYEQYF. CDR3 DNA: TGTGCCAGCAGGCAATTAGCGGGGGCTAACTACGAGCAGTACTTC.

The table lists this clone with a count of one. The chain recombines TRBV7-8 with TRBJ2-3; TRBD1 is a possible D gene (5 bases). The CDR3 length is 14 residues. The germline V and J ends were trimmed by 5 bases and 4 bases, with 13 bases remaining between them. The germline gives CDR1 SGHVS, CDR2 FQNEAQ. CDR3 in amino acids: CASSQGTGSDTQYF. In DNA, the CDR3 is TGTGCCAGCAGCCAGGGCACTGGGTCAGATACGCAGTATTTT.

The chain recombines TRBV7-9 with TRBJ1-1, with a possible D match to TRBD1 (6 bases). V shed 5 bases and J shed 7 bases, with 14 bases lying between them. Germline V lookup: CDR1 SEHNR, CDR2 FQNEAQ (reference sequence). The CDR3 is made up of 13 amino acids. The CDR3 DNA reads TGTGCCAGCAGCCAGACAATGACAGGTGAAGCTTTCTTT. Translating gives CASSQTMTGEAFF.

About this clone: This CDR3 is also generated by other DNA sequences in the sample. The chain uses TRBV7-2 and TRBJ2-7, with 10 bases that match TRBD2. Germline values: CDR1 SGHTA, CDR2 FQGNSA. The CDR3 runs 14 residues. Trimming removed 4 bases from V and 4 bases from J; junction bases left unmatched: 4. The CDR3 sequence is CASSSGLAVYEQYF. The CDR3 bases are TGTGCCAGCAGCTCCGGACTAGCGGTTTACGAGCAGTACTTC.

This clone was seen just once. This chain uses TRBV20-1 with TRBJ1-2; no definite D call. The V gene lost 1 base and the J gene lost 7 bases, with 7 bases spanning the gap. The CDR3 is 11 residues long. Germline-derived CDR1 and CDR2 are DFQATT and SNEGSKA (reference sequence). In nucleotides, the CDR3 is TGCAGTGCTAGAGTCCCCCTTGGCTACACCTTC. This encodes CSARVPLGYTF.

The table lists this clone with a count of one. The chain has TRBV28 and TRBJ1-5; unclear D gene. Germline V gene lookup returns CDR1 MDHEN and CDR2 SYDVKM. The CDR3 has 14 residues. V was pared by 2 bases and J by 4 bases, with 9 bases between. The CDR3 loop reads CASSLSQVNQPQHF. The CDR3 DNA sequence: TGTGCCAGCAGTTTAAGTCAGGTTAATCAGCCCCAGCATTTT.

The chain joins TRBV28 to TRBJ1-3; D perhaps matches TRBD1 (5 bases). Germline V gene sequence: CDR1 MDHEN, CDR2 SYDVKM. The V end lost 2 bases, the J end lost 0 bases, and 17 bases lay between the germline ends. This CDR3 contains 18 residues. CDR3 sequence reads: CASSLLGRGIVSGNTIYF. The CDR3 DNA reads TGTGCCAGCAGTTTACTGGGTCGGGGGATAGTCTCTGGAAACACCATATATTTT.

V is TRBV4-1 and J is TRBJ2-7; no definite D call. V was trimmed by 0 bases and J by 1 base, leaving 10 bases between them. This CDR3 region has 15 residues. Germline assignment: CDR1 MGHRA and CDR2 YSYEKL. The CDR3 DNA follows: TGCGCCAGCAGCCAAGAACCACTTCTTTCCTACGAGCAGTACTTC. It codes for CASSQEPLLSYEQYF.

The genes are TRBV19 and TRBJ1-1, with 9 positions matching TRBD1. The CDR3 extends over 16 amino acids. The junction had 10 bases not matched to a gene; V was cut back by 5 bases and J by 3 bases. Germline CDR1 reads LNHDA; CDR2 reads SQIVND (reference sequence). CDR3 DNA sequence: TGTGCCAGTAGTGCATACAGGGGGCGCGGCGACACTGAAGCTTTCTTT. Residues: CASSAYRGRGDTEAFF.

This clone was recorded a few times. This chain connects TRBV9 to TRBJ2-1; TRBD1 might be the D (6 bases). Germline V gene sequence: CDR1 SGDLS, CDR2 YYNGEE. The CDR3 has 14 residues. Trimming cost V 3 bases and J 5 bases, with 12 bases left between them. The chain's CDR3 is CASSGGQEHNEQFF. CDR3 DNA: TGTGCCAGCAGCGGGGGACAAGAGCACAATGAGCAGTTCTTC.

The rearrangement joins TRBV5-4 to TRBJ2-1; 13 positions agree with TRBD2. The trim removed 0 bases at V and 13 bases at J, leaving 4 bases unmatched. This CDR3 spans 14 amino acids. Germline assignment: CDR1 SGHNT and CDR2 YYREEE (reference sequence). The CDR3 sequence is CASSLGLAGGIQFF. The CDR3 DNA follows: TGTGCCAGCAGCTTGGGACTAGCGGGGGGAATACAGTTCTTC.

This clone has just one count. The gene calls are TRBV28 and TRBJ2-7; D is perhaps TRBD1 (6 bases). CDR3 size: 14 residues. Germline assignment: CDR1 MDHEN and CDR2 SYDVKM. V was clipped by 1 base and J by 2 bases, with 9 bases between them. The CDR3 is CASSLSGVPYEQYF. CDR3 nucleotides: TGTGCCAGCAGTTTATCAGGGGTCCCCTACGAGCAGTACTTC.

V is TRBV5-1 and J is TRBJ2-7; weak D call: TRBD2 (5 bases). V was pared by 4 bases and J by 5 bases, with 10 bases between. Germline V gene sequence: CDR1 SGHRS, CDR2 YFSETQ. There are 12 residues in the CDR3. The CDR3 loop reads CASSPYGDEQYF. Here the CDR3 DNA reads TGCGCCAGCAGCCCGTACGGGGACGAGCAGTACTTC.

The CDR3 loop is CASSLWTSGGNTQYF. The CDR3 coding sequence is TGCGCCAGCAGCTTGTGGACTAGCGGGGGGAATACGCAGTATTTT. V and J are TRBV5-1 and TRBJ2-3, with TRBD2 matching 14 bases. This CDR3 region has 15 residues. CDR1 is SGHRS, CDR2 YFSETQ, per germline. The V and J ends lost 1 base and 7 bases, in that order; junction bases with no gene match: 2.

For the CDR3, the DNA is TGTGCCAGCAGCGTCTCTGGGGGGGGCCTAAATGAGCAGTTCTTC. This encodes CASSVSGGGLNEQFF. The chain couples TRBV9 to TRBJ2-1, with a possible D match to TRBD2 (7 bases). This CDR3 spans 15 amino acids. The V gene lost 2 bases and the J gene lost 7 bases, with 16 bases spanning the gap. CDR1 is SGDLS and CDR2 is YYNGEE in the germline V gene.

The chain uses TRBV9 and TRBJ2-1; TRBD2 matches 9 bases. V shed 0 bases, J shed 4 bases, and the junction held 2 bases outside the gene matches. The CDR3 runs 15 residues. CDR1 SGDLS and CDR2 YYNGEE come from the germline V gene. Here the CDR3 reads CASSVGLAGYNEQFF. Written as DNA, the CDR3 is TGTGCCAGCAGCGTAGGGCTAGCGGGGTACAATGAGCAGTTCTTC.